These 30 T cell receptor beta chains share one sample of origin, sequenced in a study of shared clonotypes between healthy human individuals. The protocol was immunoSEQ multiplex PCR, while the TCRdb copy is restricted to in-frame clones and leaves out a portion. This table holds 2 million to 2.5 million clones, approximately 94% found once. Sequences were obtained from naive CD4+ T cells sorted from blood. The subset was: CD45RA+ positively selected. These receptors were obtained from a man in his late teens or twenties in good health.

This chain joins TRBV11-2 and TRBJ1-4, with D maybe TRBD1 (5 bases). The CDR3 runs to 15 residues. V was clipped by 4 bases and J by 0 bases, with 9 bases between them. Looked up from germline, CDR1 is SGHAT and CDR2 is FQNNGV. CDR3: CASSSDSATNEKLFF. Here the CDR3 DNA reads TGTGCCAGCAGCTCAGACAGTGCAACTAATGAAAAACTGTTTTTT.

The V call is TRBV6-5, the J call TRBJ2-7, with D possibly being TRBD1 (7 bases). Germline V gives CDR1 MNHEY, CDR2 SVGAGI. Trimming took 2 bases from V and 4 from J, leaving 15 bases between them. The CDR3 is 15 amino acids. The CDR3 spells CASSYENRGGYEQYF. The CDR3 region has the DNA TGTGCCAGCAGTTACGAAAACAGGGGAGGATACGAGCAGTACTTC.

The table lists this clone with a count of one. The chain is built from TRBV4-2 and TRBJ2-5, with D tentatively TRBD2 (5 bases). CDR3 length equals 13 residues. Germline V gives CDR1 LGHNA, CDR2 YNFKEQ. The V end lost 3 bases, the J end lost 3 bases, and 8 bases lay between the germline ends. DNA of the CDR3: TGTGCCAGCAGCCAGAGCGGAAAAGAGACCCAGTACTTC. This sequence encodes CASSQSGKETQYF.

V and J are TRBV2 and TRBJ1-4; no reliable D call. Germline V gives CDR1 SNHLY, CDR2 FYNNEI. The CDR3 sequence is 14 residues long. Trimming stripped 7 bases from V and 0 bases from J, with 9 bases between. The CDR3 here is CASNEGATNEKLFF. The DNA of the CDR3 is TGTGCCAGCAATGAGGGTGCAACTAATGAAAAACTGTTTTTT.

This chain joins TRBV5-4 and TRBJ2-3, with 7 positions matching TRBD1. CDR1 SGHNT and CDR2 YYREEE come from the germline V gene (reference sequence). V was clipped by 4 bases and J by 2 bases; unmatched bases: 4. This CDR3 is 14 amino acids long. CDR3 region: CASSTGTVTDTQYF. CDR3 coding DNA: TGTGCCAGCAGCACCGGGACAGTCACAGATACGCAGTATTTT.

The genes are TRBV18 and TRBJ1-6; D might be TRBD1 (6 bases). V lost 3 bases and J 7 bases, leaving 13 bases between the germline ends. Germline V lookup: CDR1 KGHSH, CDR2 LQKENI. The CDR3 is made up of 15 amino acids. The CDR3 region has the DNA TGTGCCAGCTCACCTTGGCAGGGGATAAATTCACCCCTCCACTTT. This sequence encodes CASSPWQGINSPLHF.

The chain uses TRBV2 and TRBJ2-3, with TRBD2 matching 14 bases. The length of the CDR3 is 15 residues. Germline trimming cut 8 bases from V and 4 bases from J; bases unmatched to any gene: 5. Looked up from germline, CDR1 is SNHLY and CDR2 is FYNNEI. The CDR3 DNA reads TGTGCCAGCGGGACTAGCGGGAGTAGGGCAGATACGCAGTATTTT. Translating gives CASGTSGSRADTQYF.

This chain joins TRBV5-6 and TRBJ2-5; 9 bases match TRBD2. There are 17 residues in the CDR3. Looked up from germline, CDR1 is SGHDT and CDR2 is YYEEEE. The V and J ends lost 4 bases and 2 bases, in that order; junction bases with no gene match: 12. This CDR3 reads CASSKLAGVRAQETQYF. The CDR3 bases are TGTGCCAGCAGCAAATTAGCGGGAGTAAGGGCTCAAGAGACCCAGTACTTC.

The sample holds a few counts of this clone. This chain connects TRBV12-5 to TRBJ2-2, with D unclear. The CDR3 spans 13 residues. V lost 6 bases and J lost 2, with 7 bases in between. Germline loops: CDR1 LGHNT, CDR2 FRNRAP. The CDR3 reads CASGGGNTGELFF. The CDR3, as DNA: TGTGCTAGTGGGGGCGGAAACACCGGGGAGCTGTTTTTT.

The DNA of the CDR3 is TGCAGCGTTGGGGGGGACGGGACGAATTCACCCCTCCACTTT. It yields the protein CSVGGDGTNSPLHF. This chain joins TRBV29-1 and TRBJ1-6; a weak D match, TRBD1 (5 bases). CDR3 length: 14 residues. CDR1 SQVTM and CDR2 ANQGSEA come from the germline V gene. The V end lost 4 bases, the J end lost 7 bases, and 14 bases lay between the germline ends.

In nucleotides, the CDR3 is TGCGCCAGCAGCTCAACAGGGGGGAGTTATGAAAAACTGTTTTTT. Its protein product is CASSSTGGSYEKLFF. The rearrangement joins TRBV5-1 to TRBJ1-4; 8 nucleotides agree with TRBD1. J was trimmed by 6 bases and V by 3 bases; bases with no gene match: 7. The CDR3 is 15 residues long. The V gene's germline CDR1 is SGHRS and CDR2 YFSETQ.

V and J are TRBV7-9 and TRBJ1-1; TRBD1 is a possible D gene (5 bases). Germline loops: CDR1 SEHNR, CDR2 FQNEAQ (reference sequence). Trimming pared 4 bases from V and 7 bases from J, leaving 13 bases between. CDR3 length: 13 amino acids. CDR3 nucleotides: TGTGCCAGCAGCTACCAGGGCGGGAGTGAAGCTTTCTTT. This encodes CASSYQGGSEAFF.

About this clone itself: This same CDR3 is encoded by further DNA sequences in the sample. The V call is TRBV6-1, the J call TRBJ2-7, with 7 bases that match TRBD1. The J segment lost 0 bases and the V segment lost 3 bases, leaving 2 bases of the junction unmatched. The CDR3 totals 14 residues. Germline V CDR1 and CDR2: MNHNS, SASEGT. The CDR3 DNA follows: TGTGCCAGCAGTGAGACAGGGATCTCCTACGAGCAGTACTTC. The encoded protein is CASSETGISYEQYF.

The genes are TRBV7-2 and TRBJ2-5; 8 bases are shared with TRBD2. The CDR3 has 17 amino acids. Germline V gene data show CDR1 as SGHTA and CDR2 as FQGNSA. The V and J ends lost 5 bases and 7 bases, in that order; junction bases with no gene match: 18. CDR3 in DNA: TGTGCCAGCAGCCCGGGGGGGGGCTTCCGGACTATTGCGACCCAGTACTTC. Its translation: CASSPGGGFRTIATQYF.

The V and J genes are TRBV4-1 and TRBJ2-2, with D uncertain. CDR3 length: 14 amino acids. Germline V gives CDR1 MGHRA, CDR2 YSYEKL. V shed 0 bases and J shed 5 bases, with 7 bases lying between them. The CDR3 bases are TGCGCCAGCAGCCAAGATTACCCAACCGGGGAGCTGTTTTTT. This translates into CASSQDYPTGELFF.

A single count supports this clone. Other DNA sequences in the sample encode the same CDR3. This chain links TRBV6-6 with TRBJ2-2; no clear D. Germline V gene lookup returns CDR1 MNHNY and CDR2 SVGAGI (reference sequence). The V gene lost 5 bases and the J gene lost 1 base, with 8 bases spanning the gap. The CDR3 is 14 amino acids. The CDR3 nucleotides are TGTGCCAGCAGTGGCAGTTTGAACACCGGGGAGCTGTTTTTT. Its translation is CASSGSLNTGELFF.

This chain links TRBV5-6 with TRBJ1-2, with 9 nucleotides matching TRBD1. The V and J ends lost 3 bases and 5 bases, in that order; junction bases with no gene match: 5. The CDR3 runs 14 residues. The germline V gene has CDR1 SGHDT and CDR2 YYEEEE. The CDR3 DNA follows: TGTGCCAGCAGCTCTTACGGGACAGGGTATGGCTACACCTTC. As protein: CASSSYGTGYGYTF.

The J gene is TRBJ1-2, the V gene TRBV30; D unclear. Germline-derived CDR1 and CDR2 are GTSNPN and SVGIG (reference sequence). This CDR3 has 12 residues. V was shortened by 5 bases and J by 4 bases, with 11 bases between the two germline ends. The CDR3 DNA sequence: TGTGCCTGGGGCCGCACCCTCTATGGCTACACCTTC. The encoded protein is CAWGRTLYGYTF. Full variable domain (rest looked up from reference TRBV30 and TRBJ1-2): SQTIHQWPATLVQPVGSPLSLECTVEGTSNPNLYWYRQAAGRGLQLLFYSVGIGQISSEVPQNLSASRPQDRQFILSSKKLLLSDSGFYLCAWGRTLYGYTFGSGTRLTVV.

J is TRBJ2-7 and V is TRBV18; D perhaps matches TRBD1 (6 bases). Germline loops: CDR1 KGHSH, CDR2 LQKENI. V was pared by 0 bases and J by 7 bases, with 16 bases between. The CDR3 length is 15 residues. The CDR3 DNA is TGTGCCAGCTCACCACCGTTAACAGGGTCAAAGGAGCAGTACTTC. It is translated as CASSPPLTGSKEQYF.

The chain links TRBV21-1 to TRBJ2-7; TRBD2, the D gene given by the table, was not confirmed from the DNA. TRBV21-1 is a pseudogene segment. This CDR3 spans 16 amino acids. The CDR3 nucleotides read TGTGCCAGCAGCCCCTGCCTAGCGGGAGCCTCCTACGAGCAGTACTTC. As protein: CASSPCLAGASYEQYF.

This clone was seen a few times. The V gene is TRBV5-6, the J gene TRBJ2-7, with TRBD1 identical over 12 bases. Trimming cost V 4 bases and J 4 bases; bases outside gene matches: 6. From germline, CDR1 is SGHDT and CDR2 YYEEEE. The CDR3 has 15 residues. The CDR3 bases are TGTGCCAGCAGCGGGACAGGGGGCGGGAAGTACGAGCAGTACTTC. Translation: CASSGTGGGKYEQYF.

Worth noting for this clone: Different DNA sequences within this sample yield the same CDR3. The chain has TRBV28 and TRBJ2-1; 7 nucleotides match TRBD2. The CDR3 extends over 13 amino acids. Germline V CDR1 and CDR2: MDHEN, SYDVKM. J gave up 6 bases and V 5 bases, and 4 bases lay outside the gene matches. The CDR3: CASSPGGGNEQFF. For the CDR3, the DNA is TGTGCCAGCAGTCCAGGCGGGGGCAATGAGCAGTTCTTC.

The chain carries TRBV2 and TRBJ2-1; D gene unclear. With 8 bases removed from V and 6 bases from J, the gap between germline ends came to 8 bases. Germline-derived CDR1 and CDR2 are SNHLY and FYNNEI. CDR3 size: 11 residues. CDR3 coding DNA: TGTGCCAGCGGGATGCTCAATGAGCAGTTCTTC. The encoded protein is CASGMLNEQFF. The whole variable domain, remainder taken from reference TRBV2 and TRBJ2-1, is EPEVTQTPSHQVTQMGQEVILRCVPISNHLYFYWYRQILGQKVEFLVSFYNNEISEKSEIFDDQFSVERPDGSNFTLKIRSTKLEDSAMYFCASGMLNEQFFGPGTRLTVL.

Points on this clone: The same CDR3 also results from other DNA sequences found in this sample. The gene calls are TRBV18 and TRBJ1-5, with 7 bases fitting TRBD1. J gave up 1 base and V 2 bases, and 2 bases lay outside the gene matches. Germline V gene data show CDR1 as KGHSH and CDR2 as LQKENI. The CDR3 is 15 amino acids. DNA of the CDR3: TGTGCCAGCTCACCATCGGGACAGAGCAATCAGCCCCAGCATTTT. Its protein product is CASSPSGQSNQPQHF. Full variable domain (remainder filled in from reference TRBV18 and TRBJ1-5): NAGVMQNPRHLVRRRGQEARLRCSPMKGHSHVYWYRQLPEEGLKFMVYLQKENIIDESGMPKERFSAEFPKEGPSILRIQQVVRGDSAAYFCASSPSGQSNQPQHFGDGTRLSIL.

This chain connects TRBV10-3 to TRBJ2-5; 15 bases are shared with TRBD2. With V trimmed by 7 bases and J by 1 base, 7 bases remained unmatched. The CDR3 has 17 residues. CDR1 is ENHRY, CDR2 SYGVKD, per germline. For the CDR3, the DNA is TGTGCCATCAAAGGACTAGCGGGAGGGCCAGGCCAAGAGACCCAGTACTTC. Translation: CAIKGLAGGPGQETQYF.

The V gene is TRBV7-2, the J gene TRBJ2-2, with D perhaps TRBD1 or TRBD2 (5 bases each). This CDR3 is 15 amino acids long. Trimming left V 5 bases short and J 5 bases short, with 15 bases between. Per the germline V gene, CDR1 is SGHTA and CDR2 is FQGNSA. CDR3 region: CASSLFGAGTGELFF. As DNA, the CDR3 is TGTGCCAGCAGCCTTTTCGGGGCTGGAACCGGGGAGCTGTTTTTT.

The chain combines TRBV29-1 with TRBJ2-3, with 9 bases aligning to TRBD1. V shed 8 bases, J shed 6 bases, and the junction held 12 bases outside the gene matches. This CDR3 is 14 amino acids long. Germline V gene data show CDR1 as SQVTM and CDR2 as ANQGSEA. The CDR3 nucleotides are TGCAGCACGATAAACAGGGGGCTAGTGGATACGCAGTATTTT. Translation gives CSTINRGLVDTQYF.

Details on this clone: One end of the junction is discordant with germline, which a read error may explain. The chain has TRBV30 and TRBJ2-4; 7 bases match TRBD1. The CDR3 is 11 residues long. Germline V gene data show CDR1 as GTSNPN and CDR2 as SVGIG (reference sequence). Here the CDR3 DNA reads TGTGCCTGGGGCCTCGGGCAGGGGGTCGACTTC. It yields the protein CAWGLGQGVDF.

V gene TRBV30 combines with J gene TRBJ2-5, with D maybe TRBD2 (6 bases). Between the trimmed V and J ends, which lost 3 bases and 0 bases, there was a span of 20 bases. Per the germline V gene, CDR1 is GTSNPN and CDR2 is SVGIG (reference sequence). The CDR3 extends over 17 amino acids. CDR3 in amino acids: CAWRTGTRPVDQETQYF. CDR3 nucleotide sequence: TGTGCCTGGAGGACCGGGACTCGTCCCGTGGACCAAGAGACCCAGTACTTC.

This chain uses TRBV4-3 with TRBJ1-2, with a possible D match to TRBD1 (5 bases). The V end was cut by 4 bases, the J end by 4 bases, with 19 bases between. The length of the CDR3 is 16 residues. Per the germline V gene, CDR1 is LGHNA and CDR2 is YSLEER. CDR3 coding DNA: TGCGCCAGCAGCCGGGACGGTATTTCGGGACTCTATGGCTACACCTTC. It specifies CASSRDGISGLYGYTF.